One sample yielded the 9 T cell receptor beta chains listed below, sequenced in a study of blood T cell repertoires in COVID-19. Data came from immunoSEQ multiplex PCR; TCRdb stores just in-frame clones and leaves some out. The sample comprises approximately 200,000 clones, roughly 94% of which are singletons, and 0.6% to 0.9% rests with the top ten. The sequencing sample was made of peripheral blood. The receptors were gathered from a man aged 25 to 40 with COVID-19, enrolled during active disease.

The chain joins TRBV10-2 to TRBJ2-1; TRBD2 might be the D (7 bases). The CDR3 is made up of 14 amino acids. Germline V gene lookup returns CDR1 WSHSY and CDR2 SAAADI. Trimming pared 5 bases from V and 8 bases from J, leaving 16 bases between. This CDR3 reads CASSLGGEVDEQFF. CDR3 in DNA: TGCGCCAGCAGTCTAGGGGGGGAAGTCGATGAGCAGTTCTTC.

The V and J genes are TRBV7-9 and TRBJ1-1; weak D call: TRBD1 (5 bases). There are 15 residues in the CDR3. From germline, CDR1 is SEHNR and CDR2 FQNEAQ (reference sequence). V lost 1 base to trimming and J lost 1 base, with 10 bases between them. CDR3 region: CASSLVGGANTEAFF. As DNA, the CDR3 is TGTGCCAGCAGCTTAGTCGGGGGAGCGAACACTGAAGCTTTCTTT.

The CDR3 sequence: CASSFGGTGDTGELFF. CDR3 DNA: TGTGCCAGCAGCTTCGGCGGGACAGGGGACACCGGGGAGCTGTTTTTT. The gene calls are TRBV7-6 and TRBJ2-2; 10 bases map to TRBD1. After removal of 3 bases from V and 3 bases from J, the junction contained 4 bases not matched to a gene. This CDR3 comprises 16 residues. Germline values: CDR1 SGHVS, CDR2 FNYEAQ. Supplemented by reference TRBV7-6 and TRBJ2-2, the full variable domain reads GAGVSQSPRYKVTKRGQDVALRCDPISGHVSLYWYRQALGQGPEFLTYFNYEAQQDKSGLPNDRFSAERPEGSISTLTIQRTEQRDSAMYRCASSFGGTGDTGELFFGEGSRLTVL.

The gene calls are TRBV19 and TRBJ1-2, with 7 positions matching TRBD1. This CDR3 has 12 residues. From germline, CDR1 is LNHDA and CDR2 SQIVND (reference sequence). The V gene end was trimmed by 7 bases and the J gene end by 6 bases; junction bases not matched to a gene: 5. This CDR3 reads CASNRGVDGYTF. CDR3 bases: TGTGCCAGTAACAGGGGAGTGGATGGCTACACCTTC.

The chain has TRBV2 and TRBJ2-1, with D possibly matching TRBD1 (6 bases). V gave up 4 bases and J gave up 3 bases, with 13 bases separating them. This CDR3 region has 15 residues. CDR1 SNHLY and CDR2 FYNNEI come from the germline V gene. This CDR3 reads CASSGDITFYNEQFF. CDR3 coding DNA: TGTGCCAGCAGTGGGGACATTACTTTCTACAATGAGCAGTTCTTC.

The chain combines TRBV19 with TRBJ1-3; D is unresolved. This CDR3 is 13 amino acids long. Germline CDR1 LNHDA, CDR2 SQIVND (reference sequence). Deletions cut 9 bases from V and 2 bases from J, with 11 bases between. CDR3 amino acids: CASRGGTGNTIYF. The CDR3 nucleotides read TGTGCCAGCAGAGGAGGGACTGGAAACACCATATATTTT.

The chain has TRBV18 and TRBJ1-2, with 7 nucleotides matching TRBD1. V lost 4 bases and J lost 6; bases outside the gene matches: 5. Germline assignment: CDR1 KGHSH and CDR2 LQKENI. The CDR3 length is 13 residues. CDR3 DNA sequence: TGTGCCAGCTCACTCAATACAGGGGATGGCTACACCTTC. This sequence encodes CASSLNTGDGYTF.

This clone was counted only a few times. The chain has TRBV6-5 and TRBJ1-6, with D possibly matching TRBD1 (5 bases). The length of the CDR3 is 13 residues. V lost 6 bases and J 7 bases, leaving 10 bases between the germline ends. Germline V gene lookup returns CDR1 MNHEY and CDR2 SVGAGI. The CDR3: CASRAGRNSPLHF. The CDR3 nucleotides read TGTGCCAGCAGGGCGGGGCGAAATTCACCCCTCCACTTT.

V is TRBV5-1 and J is TRBJ2-5; D gene uncertain. CDR3 length equals 13 residues. CDR1 is SGHRS, CDR2 YFSETQ, per germline. Trimming took 4 bases from V and 2 from J, leaving 9 bases between them. As DNA, the CDR3 is TGCGCCAGCAGCCCCCAGGCACAAGAGACCCAGTACTTC. It specifies CASSPQAQETQYF.